Listed here are 27 T cell receptor beta chains from one sample, sequenced in a study of cytomegalovirus exposure and HLA in healthy donors. Vbeta (60) and Jbeta (13) primers were used in the PCR. This table comes from immunoSEQ multiplex PCR, and its TCRdb copy is limited to in-frame clones, with some not included. The sample lists over 200,000 clones, over 75% seen once, with over 1% in the top ten. Source material: PBMCs. The receptors stem from a human donor in good health.

This clone appeared a single time. The chain couples TRBV2 to TRBJ1-2; a possible D gene is TRBD1 (6 bases). CDR1 and CDR2 (germline): SNHLY, FYNNEI. V was trimmed by 9 bases and J by 2 bases, leaving 16 bases between them. The CDR3 is 14 amino acids. The CDR3 region has the DNA TGTGCCAGTTTACAGGGAGATTGGAACTATGGCTACACCTTC. It codes for CASLQGDWNYGYTF.

V is TRBV2 and J is TRBJ1-5; weak D call: TRBD1 (6 bases). The ends were cut back, 7 bases at V and 6 bases at J, with 16 bases in the middle. Germline V gene data show CDR1 as SNHLY and CDR2 as FYNNEI. The CDR3 covers 14 residues. This CDR3 reads CASTNREGSQPQHF. The CDR3 region has the DNA TGTGCCAGCACCAACAGGGAAGGGAGTCAGCCCCAGCATTTT.

This sequence joins TRBV7-9 and TRBJ2-6; D gene uncertain. Germline lookup yields CDR1 SEHNR and CDR2 FQNEAQ (reference sequence). The CDR3 has 16 residues. V was clipped by 5 bases and J by 0 bases, with 11 bases between them. The CDR3 DNA reads TGTGCCAGCAGCCATTCTGGTAGCTCTGGGGCCAACGTCCTGACTTTC. Translating gives CASSHSGSSGANVLTF.

The chain has TRBV4-3 and TRBJ2-1; 10 bases are a match to TRBD2. This CDR3 spans 18 amino acids. Germline V gives CDR1 LGHNA, CDR2 YSLEER. With 0 bases clipped from V and 16 bases from J, the junction kept 21 bases outside the gene matches. The CDR3 sequence is CASSQERSQGLAILESFF. In DNA, the CDR3 is TGCGCCAGCAGCCAAGAACGATCTCAGGGACTAGCGATCTTAGAATCATTCTTC.

The chain uses TRBV4-1 and TRBJ1-6, with D tentatively TRBD1 (6 bases). This CDR3 spans 17 amino acids. Germline loops: CDR1 MGHRA, CDR2 YSYEKL. Trimming cost V 1 base and J 9 bases, with 19 bases left between them. CDR3 DNA: TGCGCCAGCAGCCAAGGATCCCCGAGGGGGTTATCTTCACCCCTCCACTTT. Its protein product is CASSQGSPRGLSSPLHF.

This clone appeared once. This sequence joins TRBV5-1 and TRBJ2-1, with TRBD2 identical over 11 bases. Germline trimming cut 3 bases from V and 4 bases from J; bases unmatched to any gene: 9. Germline-derived CDR1 and CDR2 are SGHRS and YFSETQ. The CDR3 consists of 17 residues. CDR3 nucleotides: TGCGCCAGCAGCTCCTCGAACGGGACTAGCGGTTACAATGAGCAGTTCTTC. Translation: CASSSSNGTSGYNEQFF.

This clone has a single count. The chain employs TRBV7-2 and TRBJ2-3; D is ambiguous. CDR3 length: 15 amino acids. Per germline, CDR1 SGHTA and CDR2 FQGNSA. Trimming cost V 0 bases and J 1 base, with 8 bases left between them. CDR3 residues: CASSLAHTRTDTQYF. The CDR3 DNA is TGTGCCAGCAGCTTAGCCCACACCCGCACAGATACGCAGTATTTT.

The genes are TRBV14 and TRBJ1-1; 9 bases agree with TRBD1. The germline gives CDR1 SGHDN, CDR2 FVKESK. CDR3 size: 13 residues. J was trimmed by 11 bases and V by 3 bases; bases with no gene match: 7. Here the CDR3 reads CASSHGTGPWAFF. CDR3 bases: TGTGCCAGCAGCCACGGGACAGGGCCTTGGGCTTTCTTT.

The rearrangement links TRBV6-4 to TRBJ2-7; 9 bases are shared with TRBD1. The CDR3 totals 16 residues. J lost 5 bases, V lost 5 bases, and 13 bases had no gene match. Looked up from germline, CDR1 is MRHNA and CDR2 is SNTAGT. The CDR3 nucleotides are TGTGCCAGCAGTCCCCTCCCGGACAGGGGAGTCCACGAGCAGTACTTC. This translates into CASSPLPDRGVHEQYF.

The rearrangement uses TRBV7-9 and TRBJ2-5; D is possibly TRBD1 (6 bases). CDR1 and CDR2 from the germline V gene are SEHNR and FQNEAQ (reference sequence). The V end was cut by 3 bases, the J end by 5 bases, with 19 bases between. The CDR3 loop spans 16 amino acids. CDR3 residues: CASSLGARGPEETQYF. The CDR3 bases are TGTGCCAGCAGCTTGGGGGCTAGAGGGCCGGAGGAGACCCAGTACTTC.

The chain carries TRBV28 and TRBJ2-3, with TRBD2 identical over 12 bases. Germline assignment: CDR1 MDHEN and CDR2 SYDVKM. V lost 5 bases, J lost 6 bases, and 12 bases stayed unmatched. The CDR3 spans 17 residues. The CDR3 DNA follows: TGTGCCAGCAGTCACCGCCTAGCGGGAGGGCCGGGGGATACGCAGTATTTT. It specifies CASSHRLAGGPGDTQYF. Using reference TRBV28 and TRBJ2-3 for the parts outside the CDR3, the full variable domain is DVKVTQSSRYLVKRTGEKVFLECVQDMDHENMFWYRQDPGLGLRLIYFSYDVKMKEKGDIPEGYSVSREKKERFSLILESASTNQTSMYLCASSHRLAGGPGDTQYFGPGTRLTVL.

The chain is built from TRBV9 and TRBJ2-3, with 8 bases matching TRBD2. Germline-derived CDR1 and CDR2 are SGDLS and YYNGEE. The CDR3 runs to 16 residues. Trimming took 2 bases from V and 1 from J; bases not matched to a gene: 6. This CDR3 reads CASSVLSGIGTDTQYF. The DNA for the CDR3 is TGTGCCAGCAGCGTCCTTAGCGGGATCGGCACAGATACGCAGTATTTT.

The rearrangement links TRBV7-9 to TRBJ2-4; 10 nucleotides align to TRBD2. In germline, CDR1 is SEHNR, CDR2 FQNEAQ (reference sequence). The CDR3 is 17 residues long. Germline trimming cut 6 bases from V and 0 bases from J; bases unmatched to any gene: 8. The CDR3 DNA reads TGTGCCAGCAGGCCAAGCGGGAGGGATTTAGCCAAAAACATTCAGTACTTC. Protein: CASRPSGRDLAKNIQYF.

The chain recombines TRBV28 with TRBJ2-7; 9 positions agree with TRBD1. The J segment lost 0 bases and the V segment lost 4 bases, leaving 4 bases of the junction unmatched. This CDR3 spans 15 amino acids. Germline CDR1 is MDHEN and CDR2 is SYDVKM. The chain's CDR3 is CASSSATGGSYEQYF. CDR3 bases: TGTGCCAGCAGTTCGGCGACAGGGGGCTCCTACGAGCAGTACTTC.

This clone has a single count. The chain joins TRBV18 to TRBJ2-5, with no clear D. The CDR3 extends over 14 amino acids. Trimming cost V 0 bases and J 4 bases, with 9 bases left between them. Germline CDR1 is KGHSH and CDR2 is LQKENI. CDR3 region: CASSPPTGGETQYF. CDR3 in DNA: TGTGCCAGCTCACCACCGACGGGTGGAGAGACCCAGTACTTC.

V gene TRBV27 combines with J gene TRBJ2-7, with TRBD1 identical over 8 bases. This CDR3 has 14 amino acids. The junction had 6 bases not matched to a gene; V was cut back by 6 bases and J by 2 bases. In germline, CDR1 is MNHEY, CDR2 SMNVEV (reference sequence). CDR3 protein: CASRLTGAPYEQYF. The CDR3 DNA sequence: TGTGCCAGCAGGCTGACAGGGGCCCCCTACGAGCAGTACTTC.

The CDR3: CASSSGVGNQPQHF. CDR3 in DNA: TGTGCCAGCAGTTCAGGGGTAGGCAATCAGCCCCAGCATTTT. This chain connects TRBV2 to TRBJ1-5; possibly TRBD1 for D (6 bases). The CDR3 consists of 14 residues. Germline V gene sequence: CDR1 SNHLY, CDR2 FYNNEI. Trimming cost V 5 bases and J 2 bases, with 10 bases left between them.

V usage is TRBV7-3 and J usage is TRBJ2-7, with D possibly TRBD1 on 5 matching bases. The CDR3 totals 14 residues. Trimming took off 2 bases at V and 2 bases at J, with 10 bases between the two ends. Germline CDR1 reads SGHTA; CDR2 reads FQGTGA. CDR3 nucleotides: TGTGCCAGCAGCTTATGGCAGGGTCCCTACGAGCAGTACTTC. Its translation is CASSLWQGPYEQYF.

This chain uses TRBV2 with TRBJ2-7; 8 nucleotides line up with TRBD1. The trim removed 4 bases at V and 2 bases at J, leaving 7 bases unmatched. This CDR3 has 15 amino acids. The germline gives CDR1 SNHLY, CDR2 FYNNEI. CDR3 sequence (DNA): TGTGCCAGCAGTGCTGTTCCACAGGGGGCCTACGAGCAGTACTTC. This gives the protein CASSAVPQGAYEQYF. The whole variable domain, remainder taken from reference TRBV2 and TRBJ2-7, is EPEVTQTPSHQVTQMGQEVILRCVPISNHLYFYWYRQILGQKVEFLVSFYNNEISEKSEIFDDQFSVERPDGSNFTLKIRSTKLEDSAMYFCASSAVPQGAYEQYFGPGTRLTVT.

The genes are TRBV5-4 and TRBJ1-2; 7 bases fit TRBD1. The germline V gene has CDR1 SGHNT and CDR2 YYREEE (reference sequence). This CDR3 has 13 amino acids. V lost 4 bases, J lost 8 bases, and 8 bases stayed unmatched. The CDR3 DNA is TGTGCCAGCAGCGCGACAGGGTTGGGAGGCTACACCTTC. Translated, it gives CASSATGLGGYTF.

The V gene is TRBV7-2, the J gene TRBJ2-7; 9 nucleotides line up with TRBD2. Trimming took 2 bases from V and 2 from J; bases not matched to a gene: 4. Per the germline V gene, CDR1 is SGHTA and CDR2 is FQGNSA. The CDR3 runs 15 residues. The CDR3 reads CASSLQREAAYEQYF. The DNA of the CDR3 is TGTGCCAGCAGCTTACAGCGGGAGGCCGCCTACGAGCAGTACTTC.

The chain links TRBV5-4 to TRBJ2-3; a weak D match, TRBD2 (6 bases). Per the germline V gene, CDR1 is SGHNT and CDR2 is YYREEE (reference sequence). The CDR3 totals 15 residues. Trimming stripped 5 bases from V and 0 bases from J, with 13 bases between. Here the CDR3 reads CASRHTGGSTDTQYF. In DNA form, the CDR3 reads TGTGCCAGCAGACATACAGGAGGGAGCACAGATACGCAGTATTTT.

Note on this clone: The same CDR3 also results from other DNA sequences found in this sample. The rearrangement uses TRBV5-1 and TRBJ2-5; 7 positions agree with TRBD1. The CDR3 sequence is 14 residues long. Losses at the gene ends were 0 bases for V and 1 base for J; bases not matched to a gene: 0. Germline V gene sequence: CDR1 SGHRS, CDR2 YFSETQ. For the CDR3, the DNA is TGCGCCAGCAGCTTGGGACAGGGCCAAGAGACCCAGTACTTC. This codes for CASSLGQGQETQYF.

The V and J genes are TRBV19 and TRBJ2-7; 8 nucleotides line up with TRBD2. With V trimmed by 10 bases and J by 1 base, 12 bases remained unmatched. Germline V gene lookup returns CDR1 LNHDA and CDR2 SQIVND (reference sequence). The CDR3 consists of 15 residues. CDR3 protein: CATSRSGSLSYEQYF. The CDR3 DNA sequence: TGTGCCACCTCTCGAAGCGGGAGTTTGTCCTACGAGCAGTACTTC.

The chain has TRBV19 and TRBJ1-1; 7 bases line up with TRBD1. CDR3 size: 15 residues. From germline, CDR1 is LNHDA and CDR2 SQIVND (reference sequence). J was trimmed by 0 bases and V by 5 bases; bases with no gene match: 6. The CDR3 DNA follows: TGTGCCAGTAGTCTCACAGGGGCCATGAACACTGAAGCTTTCTTT. It is translated as CASSLTGAMNTEAFF.

The chain recombines TRBV7-9 with TRBJ2-7; no firm D call. Germline CDR1 and CDR2: SEHNR and FQNEAQ (reference sequence). This CDR3 is 13 amino acids long. The V end lost 1 base, the J end lost 3 bases, and 7 bases lay between the germline ends. As DNA, the CDR3 is TGTGCCAGCAGCTTAGATGGAGTCTACGAGCAGTACTTC. As protein: CASSLDGVYEQYF.

This clone was seen a single time. The CDR3 DNA reads TGTGCCATCTACAGTGGTGAAAAACTGTTTTTT. This translates into CAIYSGEKLFF. The chain has TRBV28 and TRBJ1-4, with unresolved D. The length of the CDR3 is 11 residues. The V end was cut by 10 bases, the J end by 7 bases, with 10 bases between. Germline V gene lookup returns CDR1 MDHEN and CDR2 SYDVKM.